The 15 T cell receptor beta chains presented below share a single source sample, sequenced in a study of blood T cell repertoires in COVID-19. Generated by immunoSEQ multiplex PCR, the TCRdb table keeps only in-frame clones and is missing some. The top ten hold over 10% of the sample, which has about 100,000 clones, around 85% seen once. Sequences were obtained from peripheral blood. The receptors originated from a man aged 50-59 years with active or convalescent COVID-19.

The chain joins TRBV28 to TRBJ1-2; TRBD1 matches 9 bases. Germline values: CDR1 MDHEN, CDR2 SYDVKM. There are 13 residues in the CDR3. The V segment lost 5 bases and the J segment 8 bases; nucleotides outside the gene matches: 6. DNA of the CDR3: TGTGCCAGCAGTCAACAGGGGGCTAGCGGCTACACCTTC. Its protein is CASSQQGASGYTF.

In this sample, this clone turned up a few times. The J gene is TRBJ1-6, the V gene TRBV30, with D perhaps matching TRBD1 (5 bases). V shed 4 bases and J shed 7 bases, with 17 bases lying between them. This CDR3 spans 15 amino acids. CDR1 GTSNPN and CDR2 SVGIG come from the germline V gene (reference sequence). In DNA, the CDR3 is TGTGCCTGGACTTTATCCGGGGGAAGGAATTCACCCCTCCACTTT. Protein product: CAWTLSGGRNSPLHF.

In DNA form, the CDR3 reads TGCAGTGCTAGTAGCGGGAGGATGGGCGAGCAGTACTTC. It codes for CSASSGRMGEQYF. V gene TRBV20-1 combines with J gene TRBJ2-7; 10 nucleotides line up with TRBD2. CDR1 and CDR2 from the germline V gene are DFQATT and SNEGSKA (reference sequence). J was trimmed by 6 bases and V by 3 bases; bases with no gene match: 5. The CDR3 consists of 13 residues.

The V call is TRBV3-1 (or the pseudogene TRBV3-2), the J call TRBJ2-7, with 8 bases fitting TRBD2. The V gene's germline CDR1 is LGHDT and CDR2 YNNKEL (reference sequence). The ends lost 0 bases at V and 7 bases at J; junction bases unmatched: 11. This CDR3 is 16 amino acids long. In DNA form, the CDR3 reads TGTGCCAGCAGCCAAGAATGGAGCGGGGGTTTAACGGAGCAGTACTTC. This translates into CASSQEWSGGLTEQYF.

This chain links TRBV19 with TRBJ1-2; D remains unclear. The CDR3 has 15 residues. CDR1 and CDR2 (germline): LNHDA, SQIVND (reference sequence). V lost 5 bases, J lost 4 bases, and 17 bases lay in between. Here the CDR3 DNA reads TGTGCCAGTAGTCTCAGAGGTCGGGGAGTCTATGGCTACACCTTC. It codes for CASSLRGRGVYGYTF. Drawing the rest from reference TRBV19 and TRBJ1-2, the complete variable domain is DGGITQSPKYLFRKEGQNVTLSCEQNLNHDAMYWYRQDPGQGLRLIYYSQIVNDFQKGDIAEGYSVSREKKESFPLTVTSAQKNPTAFYLCASSLRGRGVYGYTFGSGTRLTVV.

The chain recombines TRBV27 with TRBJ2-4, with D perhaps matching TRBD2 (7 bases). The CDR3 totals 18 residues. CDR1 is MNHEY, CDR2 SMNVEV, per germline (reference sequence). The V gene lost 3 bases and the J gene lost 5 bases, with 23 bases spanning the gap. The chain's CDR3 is CASSLRTGTGGPENIQYF. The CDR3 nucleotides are TGTGCCAGCAGTTTGAGAACAGGGACCGGGGGGCCGGAAAACATTCAGTACTTC.

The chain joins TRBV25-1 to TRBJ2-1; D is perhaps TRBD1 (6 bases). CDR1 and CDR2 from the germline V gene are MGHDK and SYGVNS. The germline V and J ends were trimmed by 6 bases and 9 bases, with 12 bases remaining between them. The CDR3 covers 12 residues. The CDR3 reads CASRGAKFEQFF. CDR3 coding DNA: TGTGCCAGCAGGGGGGCAAAATTTGAGCAGTTCTTC.

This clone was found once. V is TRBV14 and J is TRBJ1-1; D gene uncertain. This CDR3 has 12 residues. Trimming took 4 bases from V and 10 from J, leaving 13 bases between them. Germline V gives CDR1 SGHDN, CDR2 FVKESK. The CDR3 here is CASSPGGVGAFF. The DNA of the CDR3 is TGTGCCAGCAGCCCAGGCGGGGTAGGAGCTTTCTTT.

The CDR3 reads CASSLALAGNTIYF. DNA for the CDR3: TGTGCCAGCAGCTTAGCGTTAGCCGGAAACACCATATATTTT. The chain links TRBV7-9 to TRBJ1-3; no clear D. CDR1 and CDR2 (germline): SEHNR, FQNEAQ (reference sequence). The length of the CDR3 is 14 residues. The V and J ends lost 0 bases and 4 bases respectively, with 7 bases between them.

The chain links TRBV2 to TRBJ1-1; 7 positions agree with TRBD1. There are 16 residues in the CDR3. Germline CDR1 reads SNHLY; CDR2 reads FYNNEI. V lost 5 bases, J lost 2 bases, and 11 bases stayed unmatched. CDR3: CASSLPWTGINTEAFF. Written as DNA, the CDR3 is TGTGCCAGCAGTCTCCCTTGGACAGGTATAAACACTGAAGCTTTCTTT.

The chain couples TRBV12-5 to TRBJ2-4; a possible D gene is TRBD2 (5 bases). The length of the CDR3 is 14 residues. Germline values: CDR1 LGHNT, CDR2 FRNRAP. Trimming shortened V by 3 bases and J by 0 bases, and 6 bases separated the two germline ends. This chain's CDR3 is CASGFEGAKNIQYF. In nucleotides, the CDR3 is TGTGCTAGTGGTTTTGAGGGAGCCAAAAACATTCAGTACTTC.

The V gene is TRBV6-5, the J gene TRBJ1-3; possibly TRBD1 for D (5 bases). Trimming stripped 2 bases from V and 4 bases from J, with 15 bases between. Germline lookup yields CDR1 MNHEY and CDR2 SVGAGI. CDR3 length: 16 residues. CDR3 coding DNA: TGTGCCAGCAGTTACCAGGGTCTTCACACGGGAAACACCATATATTTT. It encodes CASSYQGLHTGNTIYF.

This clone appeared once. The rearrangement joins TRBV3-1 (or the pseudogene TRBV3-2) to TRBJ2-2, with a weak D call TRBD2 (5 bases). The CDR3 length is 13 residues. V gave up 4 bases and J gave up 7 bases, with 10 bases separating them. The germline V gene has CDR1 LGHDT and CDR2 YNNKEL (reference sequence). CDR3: CASSLAGGGELFF. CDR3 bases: TGTGCCAGCAGCCTGGCGGGTGGCGGGGAGCTGTTTTTT.

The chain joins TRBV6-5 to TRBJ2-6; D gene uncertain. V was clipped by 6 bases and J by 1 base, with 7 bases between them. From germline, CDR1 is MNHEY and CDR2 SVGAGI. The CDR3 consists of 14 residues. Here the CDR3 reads CASSQSSGANVLTF. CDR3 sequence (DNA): TGTGCCAGCAGCCAGTCTTCTGGGGCCAACGTCCTGACTTTC.

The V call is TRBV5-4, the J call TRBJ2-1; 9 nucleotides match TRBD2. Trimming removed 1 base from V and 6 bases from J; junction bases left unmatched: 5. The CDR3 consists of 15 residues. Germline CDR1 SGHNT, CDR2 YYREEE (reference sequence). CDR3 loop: CASSLSKRGVNEQFF. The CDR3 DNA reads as TGTGCCAGCAGCTTGTCCAAGCGGGGGGTCAATGAGCAGTTCTTC. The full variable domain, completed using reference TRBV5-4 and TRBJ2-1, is ETGVTQSPTHLIKTRGQQVTLRCSSQSGHNTVSWYQQALGQGPQFIFQYYREEENGRGNFPPRFSGLQFPNYSSELNVNALELDDSALYLCASSLSKRGVNEQFFGPGTRLTVL.